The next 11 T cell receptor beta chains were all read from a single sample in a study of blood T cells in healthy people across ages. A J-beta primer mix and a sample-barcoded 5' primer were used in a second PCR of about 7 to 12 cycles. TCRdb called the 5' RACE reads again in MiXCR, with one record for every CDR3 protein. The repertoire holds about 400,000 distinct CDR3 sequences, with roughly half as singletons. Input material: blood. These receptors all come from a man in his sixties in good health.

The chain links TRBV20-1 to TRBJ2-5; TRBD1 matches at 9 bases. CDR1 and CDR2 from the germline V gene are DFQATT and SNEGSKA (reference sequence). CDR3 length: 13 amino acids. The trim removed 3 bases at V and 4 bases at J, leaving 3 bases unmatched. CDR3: CSASTGGRETQYF. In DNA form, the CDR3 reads TGCAGTGCTAGTACAGGGGGCCGAGAGACCCAGTACTTC.

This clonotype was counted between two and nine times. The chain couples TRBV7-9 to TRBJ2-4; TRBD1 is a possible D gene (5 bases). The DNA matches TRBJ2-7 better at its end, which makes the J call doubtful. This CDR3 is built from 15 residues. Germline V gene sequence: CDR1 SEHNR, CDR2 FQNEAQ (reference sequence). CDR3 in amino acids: CASSLEGRDSYEQYF. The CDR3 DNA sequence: TGTGCCAGCAGCTTAGAGGGCAGGGATTCCTACGAGCAGTACTTC.

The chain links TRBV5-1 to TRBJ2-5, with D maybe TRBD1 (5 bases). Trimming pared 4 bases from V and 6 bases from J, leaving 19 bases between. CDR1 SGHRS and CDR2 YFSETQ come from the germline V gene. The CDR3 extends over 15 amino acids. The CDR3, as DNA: TGCGCCAGCAGCCCCTACGGACAAGATTCGAAGACCCAGTACTTC. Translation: CASSPYGQDSKTQYF.

The CDR3 loop reads CSAPALGGAYGYTF. The CDR3 DNA reads as TGCAGTGCTCCCGCTTTAGGGGGCGCGTATGGCTACACCTTC. The chain links TRBV20-1 to TRBJ1-2; 7 bases line up with TRBD1. This CDR3 contains 14 residues. Per the germline V gene, CDR1 is DFQATT and CDR2 is SNEGSKA (reference sequence). V shed 5 bases, J shed 5 bases, and the junction held 11 bases outside the gene matches.

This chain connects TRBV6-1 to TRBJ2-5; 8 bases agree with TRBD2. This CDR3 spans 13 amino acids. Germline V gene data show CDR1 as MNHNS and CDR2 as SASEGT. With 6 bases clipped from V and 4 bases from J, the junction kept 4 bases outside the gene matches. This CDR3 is CASRAGVVETQYF. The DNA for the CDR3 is TGTGCCAGCAGAGCGGGAGTGGTAGAGACCCAGTACTTC.

The CDR3 nucleotides read TGTGCCAGCAGCCCCCGGATGACTAGCGGGGATACGCAGTATTTT. Translated: CASSPRMTSGDTQYF. The V gene is TRBV11-2, the J gene TRBJ2-3, with 10 bases that match TRBD2. The V gene's germline CDR1 is SGHAT and CDR2 FQNNGV. This CDR3 spans 15 amino acids. Trimming took 5 bases from V and 6 from J; bases not matched to a gene: 8.

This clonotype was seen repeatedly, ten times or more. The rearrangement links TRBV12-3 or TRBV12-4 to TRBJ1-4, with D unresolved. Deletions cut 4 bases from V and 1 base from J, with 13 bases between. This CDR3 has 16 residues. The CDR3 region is CASSSSLGLTNEKLFF. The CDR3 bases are TGTGCCAGCAGTTCGTCCTTGGGATTAACTAATGAAAAACTGTTTTTT.

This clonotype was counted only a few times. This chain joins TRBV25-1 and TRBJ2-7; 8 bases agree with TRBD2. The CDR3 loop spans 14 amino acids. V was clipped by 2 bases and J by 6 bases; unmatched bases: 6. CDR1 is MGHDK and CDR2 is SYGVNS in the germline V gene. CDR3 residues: CASSEAGRAFEQYF. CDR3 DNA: TGTGCCAGCAGTGAAGCCGGGAGGGCCTTCGAGCAGTACTTC.

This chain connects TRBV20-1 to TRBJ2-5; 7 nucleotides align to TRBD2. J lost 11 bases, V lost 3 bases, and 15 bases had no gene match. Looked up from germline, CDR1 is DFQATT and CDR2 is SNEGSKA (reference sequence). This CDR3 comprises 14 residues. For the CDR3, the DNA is TGCAGTGCTAGTTGGCTAGCGGATCACAATGAGCAGTACTTC. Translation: CSASWLADHNEQYF.

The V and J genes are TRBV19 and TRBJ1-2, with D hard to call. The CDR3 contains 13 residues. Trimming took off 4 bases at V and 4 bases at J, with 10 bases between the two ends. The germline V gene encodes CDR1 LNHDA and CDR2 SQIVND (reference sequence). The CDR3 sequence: CASSNTASYGYTF. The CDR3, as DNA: TGTGCCAGTAGTAATACAGCGTCCTATGGCTACACCTTC. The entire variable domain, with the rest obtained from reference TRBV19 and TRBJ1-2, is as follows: DGGITQSPKYLFRKEGQNVTLSCEQNLNHDAMYWYRQDPGQGLRLIYYSQIVNDFQKGDIAEGYSVSREKKESFPLTVTSAQKNPTAFYLCASSNTASYGYTFGSGTRLTVV.

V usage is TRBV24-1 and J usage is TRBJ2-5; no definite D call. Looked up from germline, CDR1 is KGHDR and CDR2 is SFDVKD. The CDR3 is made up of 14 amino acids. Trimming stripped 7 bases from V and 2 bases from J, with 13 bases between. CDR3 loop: CATSLPTEQETQYF. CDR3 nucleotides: TGTGCCACCAGCCTTCCTACAGAACAAGAGACCCAGTACTTC.